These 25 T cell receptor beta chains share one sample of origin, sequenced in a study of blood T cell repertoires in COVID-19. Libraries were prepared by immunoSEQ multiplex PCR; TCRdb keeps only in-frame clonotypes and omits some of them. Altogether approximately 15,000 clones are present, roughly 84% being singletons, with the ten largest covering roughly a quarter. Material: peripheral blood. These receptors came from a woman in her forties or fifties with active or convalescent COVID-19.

The CDR3 coding sequence is TGTGCCAGTAGTATACTAGCGGGACACACCGGGGAGCTGTTTTTT. Encoded protein: CASSILAGHTGELFF. The chain uses TRBV19 and TRBJ2-2, with 9 bases lining up with TRBD2. Trimming took 2 bases from V and 3 from J; bases not matched to a gene: 1. The CDR3 is 15 amino acids. CDR1 and CDR2 (germline): LNHDA, SQIVND (reference sequence).

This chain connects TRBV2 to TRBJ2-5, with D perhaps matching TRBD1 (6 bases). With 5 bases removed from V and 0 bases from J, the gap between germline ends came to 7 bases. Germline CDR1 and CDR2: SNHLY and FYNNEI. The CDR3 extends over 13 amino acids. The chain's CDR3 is CASSRDNQETQYF. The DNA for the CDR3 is TGTGCCAGCAGTCGGGACAACCAAGAGACCCAGTACTTC.

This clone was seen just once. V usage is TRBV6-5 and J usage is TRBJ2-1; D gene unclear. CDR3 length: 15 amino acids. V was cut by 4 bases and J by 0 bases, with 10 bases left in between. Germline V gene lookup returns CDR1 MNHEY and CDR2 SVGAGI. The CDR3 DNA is TGTGCCAGCAGTTCTCCATCTAGCTCCTACAATGAGCAGTTCTTC. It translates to CASSSPSSSYNEQFF.

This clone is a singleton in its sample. The chain's CDR3 is CASRRQGPNEKLFF. The CDR3 DNA follows: TGTGCCAGCAGAAGACAGGGCCCTAATGAAAAACTGTTTTTT. The J gene is TRBJ1-4, the V gene TRBV6-5, with 7 nucleotides matching TRBD1. V dropped 6 bases and J dropped 3; count of bases not matched to a gene: 4. This CDR3 spans 14 amino acids. The germline CDR1 and CDR2 sequences are MNHEY and SVGAGI.

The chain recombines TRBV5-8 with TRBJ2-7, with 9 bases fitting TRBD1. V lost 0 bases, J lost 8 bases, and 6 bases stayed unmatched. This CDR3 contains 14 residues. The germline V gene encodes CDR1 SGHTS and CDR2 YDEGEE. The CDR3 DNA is TGTGCCAGCAGCTTGGGGGACAGGGTGTATAAGCAGTACTTC. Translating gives CASSLGDRVYKQYF.

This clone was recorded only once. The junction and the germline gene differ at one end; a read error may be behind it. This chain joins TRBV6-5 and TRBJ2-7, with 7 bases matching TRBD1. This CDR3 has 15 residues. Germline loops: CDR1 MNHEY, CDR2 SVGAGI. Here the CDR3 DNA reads TGTGCCAGCAGTAAAAGGACAGGAAGGGCCTACGGGCAGTACTTC. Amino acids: CASSKRTGRAYGQYF.

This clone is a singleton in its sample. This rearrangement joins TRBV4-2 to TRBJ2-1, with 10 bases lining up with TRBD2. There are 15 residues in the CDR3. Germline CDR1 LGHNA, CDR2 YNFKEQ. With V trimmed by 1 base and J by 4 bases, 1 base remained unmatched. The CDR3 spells CASSQGTSGYNEQFF. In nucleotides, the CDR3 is TGTGCCAGCAGCCAAGGGACTAGCGGATACAATGAGCAGTTCTTC.

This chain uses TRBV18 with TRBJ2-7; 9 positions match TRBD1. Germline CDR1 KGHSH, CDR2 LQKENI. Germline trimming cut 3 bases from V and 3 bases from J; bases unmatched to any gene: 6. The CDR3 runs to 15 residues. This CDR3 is CASSPGQGGSYEQYF. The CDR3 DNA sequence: TGTGCCAGCTCACCGGGACAGGGAGGTAGCTACGAGCAGTACTTC.

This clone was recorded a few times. CDR3 nucleotide sequence: TGTGCCAGCAGTTACGGCAGAAGCAATCAGCCCCAGCATTTT. This encodes CASSYGRSNQPQHF. The rearrangement uses TRBV6-5 and TRBJ1-5, with D hard to call. Germline V lookup: CDR1 MNHEY, CDR2 SVGAGI. V was cut by 2 bases and J by 1 base, with 6 bases left in between. This CDR3 is 14 amino acids long.

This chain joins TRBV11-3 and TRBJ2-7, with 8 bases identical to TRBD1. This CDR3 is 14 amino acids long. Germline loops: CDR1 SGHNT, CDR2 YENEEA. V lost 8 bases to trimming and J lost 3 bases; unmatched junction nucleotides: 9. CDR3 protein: CASRRDRTLYEQYF. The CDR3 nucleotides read TGTGCCAGCCGACGGGACAGGACGCTCTACGAGCAGTACTTC.

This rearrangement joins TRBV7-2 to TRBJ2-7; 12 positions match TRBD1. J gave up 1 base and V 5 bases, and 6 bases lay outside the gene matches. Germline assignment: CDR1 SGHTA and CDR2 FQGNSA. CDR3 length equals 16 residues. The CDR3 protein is CASSPGQGAGSYEQYF. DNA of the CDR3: TGTGCCAGCAGCCCGGGACAGGGGGCTGGGTCCTACGAGCAGTACTTC.

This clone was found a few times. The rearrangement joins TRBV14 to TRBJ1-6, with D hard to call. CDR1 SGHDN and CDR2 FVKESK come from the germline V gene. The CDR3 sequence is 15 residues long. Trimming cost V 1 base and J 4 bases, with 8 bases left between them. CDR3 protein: CASSQASWYNSPLHF. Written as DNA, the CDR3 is TGTGCCAGCAGCCAAGCGAGCTGGTATAATTCACCCCTCCACTTT.

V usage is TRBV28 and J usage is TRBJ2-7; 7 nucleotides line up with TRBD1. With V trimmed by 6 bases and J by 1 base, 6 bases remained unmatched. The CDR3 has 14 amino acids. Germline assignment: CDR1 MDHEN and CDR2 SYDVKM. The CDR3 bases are TGTGCCAGCAGCATACAGGGGATTTCCTACGAGCAGTACTTC. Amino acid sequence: CASSIQGISYEQYF.

CDR3 sequence (DNA): TGTGCCAGCGGGGCTAGCGGGCCTCCTGTTGTCTTCGAGCAGTACTTC. Its protein is CASGASGPPVVFEQYF. The chain couples TRBV27 to TRBJ2-7, with TRBD2 matching 8 bases. The V segment lost 8 bases and the J segment 6 bases; nucleotides outside the gene matches: 18. This CDR3 comprises 16 residues. Per germline, CDR1 MNHEY and CDR2 SMNVEV (reference sequence).

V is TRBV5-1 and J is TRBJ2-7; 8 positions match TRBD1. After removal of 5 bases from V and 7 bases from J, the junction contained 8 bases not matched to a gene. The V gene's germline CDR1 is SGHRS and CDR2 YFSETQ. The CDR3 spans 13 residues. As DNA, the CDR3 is TGCGCCAGCAGAATCGGGACAGGCAATGAGCAGTACTTC. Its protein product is CASRIGTGNEQYF.

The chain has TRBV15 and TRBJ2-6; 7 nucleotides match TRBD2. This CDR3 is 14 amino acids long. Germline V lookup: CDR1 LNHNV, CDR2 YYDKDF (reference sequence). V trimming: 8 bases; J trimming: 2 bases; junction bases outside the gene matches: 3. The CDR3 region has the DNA TGTGCCACCCGGCGGGGGACTGGGGCCAACGTCCTGACTTTC. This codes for CATRRGTGANVLTF.

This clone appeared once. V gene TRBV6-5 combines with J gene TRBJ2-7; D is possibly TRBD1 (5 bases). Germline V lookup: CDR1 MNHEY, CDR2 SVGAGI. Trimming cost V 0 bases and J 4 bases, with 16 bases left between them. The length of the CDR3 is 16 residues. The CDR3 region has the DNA TGTGCCAGCAGTTACTCGAGACAGTTGTTGTGGTACGAGCAGTACTTC. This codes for CASSYSRQLLWYEQYF.

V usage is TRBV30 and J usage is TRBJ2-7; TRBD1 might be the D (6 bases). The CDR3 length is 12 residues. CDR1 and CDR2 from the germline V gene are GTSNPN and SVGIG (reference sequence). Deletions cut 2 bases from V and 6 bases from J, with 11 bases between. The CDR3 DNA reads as TGTGCCTGGAGTCCACAGGGAACCGAGCAGTACTTC. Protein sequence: CAWSPQGTEQYF.

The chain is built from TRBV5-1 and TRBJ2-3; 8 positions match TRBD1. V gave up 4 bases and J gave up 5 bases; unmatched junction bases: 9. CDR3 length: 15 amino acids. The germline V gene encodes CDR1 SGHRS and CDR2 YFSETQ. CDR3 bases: TGCGCCAGCAGCGCCGGGACAGGCTTGGGAGATACGCAGTATTTT. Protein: CASSAGTGLGDTQYF.

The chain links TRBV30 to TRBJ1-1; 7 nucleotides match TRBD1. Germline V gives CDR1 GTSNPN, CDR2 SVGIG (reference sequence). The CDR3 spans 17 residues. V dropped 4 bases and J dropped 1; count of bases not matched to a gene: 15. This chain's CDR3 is CAWTTDRVMIGNTEAFF. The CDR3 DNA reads TGTGCCTGGACGACCGACAGGGTTATGATTGGGAACACTGAAGCTTTCTTT.

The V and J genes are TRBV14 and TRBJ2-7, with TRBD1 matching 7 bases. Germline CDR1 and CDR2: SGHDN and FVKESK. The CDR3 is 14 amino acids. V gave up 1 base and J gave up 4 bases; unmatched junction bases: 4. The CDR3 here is CASSQVGTDYEQYF. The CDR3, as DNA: TGTGCCAGCAGCCAAGTCGGGACAGATTACGAGCAGTACTTC.

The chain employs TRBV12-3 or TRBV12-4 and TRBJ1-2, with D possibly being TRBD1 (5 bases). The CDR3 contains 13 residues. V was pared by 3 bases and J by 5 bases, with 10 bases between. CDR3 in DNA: TGTGCCAGCAGTTTTCAGGGTAATTATGGCTACACCTTC. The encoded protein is CASSFQGNYGYTF.

The CDR3 bases are TGCGCCAGCAGCCAAGCGCAGGATAGAGAACAGCCCCAGCATTTT. As protein: CASSQAQDREQPQHF. V gene TRBV4-1 combines with J gene TRBJ1-5; no firm D call. The V gene lost 1 base and the J gene lost 7 bases, with 14 bases spanning the gap. Germline V gene lookup returns CDR1 MGHRA and CDR2 YSYEKL. CDR3 length: 15 amino acids.

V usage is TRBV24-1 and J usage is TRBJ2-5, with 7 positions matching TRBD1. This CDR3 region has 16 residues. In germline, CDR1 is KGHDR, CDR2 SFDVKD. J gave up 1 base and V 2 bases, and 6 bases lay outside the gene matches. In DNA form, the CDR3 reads TGTGCCACCAGTGATTCACCCCGGGACAGCCAAGAGACCCAGTACTTC. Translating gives CATSDSPRDSQETQYF.

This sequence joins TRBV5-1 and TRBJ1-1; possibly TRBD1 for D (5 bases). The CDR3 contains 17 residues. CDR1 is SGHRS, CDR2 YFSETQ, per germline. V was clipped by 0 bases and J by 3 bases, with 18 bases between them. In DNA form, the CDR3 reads TGCGCCAGCAGCTTGGGGCCGTACGGGGGGAGGGACACTGAAGCTTTCTTT. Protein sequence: CASSLGPYGGRDTEAFF.